Listed here are 15 T cell receptor beta chains from one sample, sequenced in a study of cytomegalovirus exposure and HLA in healthy donors. The PCR was carried out with 60 Vbeta primers and 13 Jbeta primers. Produced via immunoSEQ multiplex PCR; TCRdb's table is partial and in-frame only. The sample yields around 140,000 clones, approximately 78% seen once. Source material: PBMCs. These receptors originate from a young woman in good health and CMV-seropositive.

V usage is TRBV6-5 and J usage is TRBJ2-7; 10 bases fit TRBD1. CDR1 MNHEY and CDR2 SVGAGI come from the germline V gene. CDR3 size: 15 residues. V lost 5 bases, J lost 2 bases, and 6 bases stayed unmatched. DNA of the CDR3: TGTGCCAGCAGTCCAGGGACAGGGGCCCCCTACGAGCAGTACTTC. Translated, it gives CASSPGTGAPYEQYF.

This chain uses TRBV2 with TRBJ1-2; no definite D call. Germline CDR1 and CDR2: SNHLY and FYNNEI. The V end lost 5 bases, the J end lost 4 bases, and 11 bases lay between the germline ends. The CDR3 totals 13 residues. The CDR3 sequence: CASSMEGAYGYTF. DNA of the CDR3: TGTGCCAGCAGTATGGAGGGCGCCTATGGCTACACCTTC.

There are a few counts of this clone. V and J are TRBV5-1 and TRBJ1-1, with 8 bases matching TRBD1. V lost 3 bases and J lost 3; bases outside the gene matches: 4. In germline, CDR1 is SGHRS, CDR2 YFSETQ. This CDR3 contains 14 residues. The CDR3 is CASSWTGLDTEAFF. The DNA for the CDR3 is TGCGCCAGCAGCTGGACAGGGCTCGACACTGAAGCTTTCTTT.

The chain recombines TRBV4-1 with TRBJ2-1; 10 bases fit TRBD2. There are 16 residues in the CDR3. Per germline, CDR1 MGHRA and CDR2 YSYEKL. V shed 2 bases and J 6 bases; nucleotides not matched to a gene: 7. The CDR3 DNA is TGCGCCAGCAGCCAACCCGCTAGCGGGGGAGTCAATGAGCAGTTCTTC. It specifies CASSQPASGGVNEQFF.

The rearrangement joins TRBV5-1 to TRBJ1-1, with D perhaps TRBD1 (5 bases). V was shortened by 0 bases and J by 4 bases, with 10 bases between the two germline ends. The CDR3 consists of 14 residues. Germline CDR1 and CDR2: SGHRS and YFSETQ. The CDR3 protein is CASSLVRGSTEAFF. Here the CDR3 DNA reads TGCGCCAGCAGCTTGGTTCGGGGGAGCACTGAAGCTTTCTTT.

Remarks on this clone: Other DNA sequences from this sample encode an identical CDR3 as well. The rearrangement uses TRBV5-1 and TRBJ1-1, with 11 bases aligning to TRBD1. The V and J ends lost 3 bases and 3 bases, in that order; junction bases with no gene match: 1. Germline V gives CDR1 SGHRS, CDR2 YFSETQ. There are 14 residues in the CDR3. CDR3 in DNA: TGCGCCAGCAGCTCGGGACAGGGGGACACTGAAGCTTTCTTT. The encoded protein is CASSSGQGDTEAFF.

The chain has TRBV5-1 and TRBJ2-7, with a possible D match to TRBD1 (6 bases). Germline CDR1 and CDR2: SGHRS and YFSETQ. The CDR3 has 14 amino acids. Trimming took 4 bases from V and 3 from J, leaving 14 bases between them. CDR3 region: CASSPEPGVYEQYF. The CDR3 DNA is TGCGCCAGCAGCCCCGAACCAGGGGTCTACGAGCAGTACTTC.

The V gene is TRBV5-1, the J gene TRBJ1-1, with 12 bases matching TRBD1. With V trimmed by 4 bases and J by 1 base, 5 bases remained unmatched. Per germline, CDR1 SGHRS and CDR2 YFSETQ. The CDR3 spans 16 residues. As DNA, the CDR3 is TGCGCCAGCAGCAGAGGGACAGGGGGCAGGAACACTGAAGCTTTCTTT. Amino acids: CASSRGTGGRNTEAFF.

The chain carries TRBV7-9 and TRBJ1-1; 7 positions agree with TRBD1. V was pared by 5 bases and J by 1 base, with 7 bases of the junction left unmatched. Germline V gives CDR1 SEHNR, CDR2 FQNEAQ (reference sequence). This CDR3 contains 15 residues. The CDR3: CASSKLGQTNTEAFF. As DNA, the CDR3 is TGTGCCAGCAGCAAACTGGGACAGACGAACACTGAAGCTTTCTTT.

The chain combines TRBV7-2 with TRBJ1-1; D perhaps matches TRBD1 (5 bases). V lost 5 bases to trimming and J lost 0 bases, with 16 bases between them. This CDR3 spans 16 amino acids. Germline-derived CDR1 and CDR2 are SGHTA and FQGNSA. The CDR3 nucleotides are TGTGCCAGCAGCCCTCGACAGTGGACCCTGAACACTGAAGCTTTCTTT. It encodes CASSPRQWTLNTEAFF.

This chain joins TRBV27 and TRBJ1-4; no clear D gene. The V gene lost 6 bases and the J gene lost 0 bases, with 14 bases spanning the gap. This CDR3 has 16 residues. CDR1 and CDR2 (germline): MNHEY, SMNVEV (reference sequence). The DNA of the CDR3 is TGTGCCAGCAGCGTGCGCGGGAGGGCAACTAATGAAAAACTGTTTTTT. Translated, it gives CASSVRGRATNEKLFF.

This rearrangement joins TRBV7-9 to TRBJ2-1, with D possibly matching TRBD1 (6 bases). V was clipped by 1 base and J by 4 bases, with 11 bases between them. The CDR3 runs to 15 residues. Germline loops: CDR1 SEHNR, CDR2 FQNEAQ (reference sequence). The CDR3 reads CASSLVTGYYNEQFF. The CDR3 nucleotides read TGTGCCAGCAGCTTAGTGACAGGATATTACAATGAGCAGTTCTTC.

The rearrangement links TRBV29-1 to TRBJ2-2, with 9 positions matching TRBD2. This CDR3 is built from 15 residues. The ends lost 7 bases at V and 4 bases at J; junction bases unmatched: 10. Germline lookup yields CDR1 SQVTM and CDR2 ANQGSEA. Here the CDR3 reads CSARAGGRGTGELFF. The CDR3 DNA reads as TGCAGCGCGAGGGCGGGGGGGCGGGGCACCGGGGAGCTGTTTTTT.

The V and J genes are TRBV28 and TRBJ1-1; TRBD1 might be the D (5 bases). The germline V gene has CDR1 MDHEN and CDR2 SYDVKM. This CDR3 spans 13 amino acids. Trimming removed 7 bases at V and 3 bases at J, with 12 bases between. CDR3 amino acids: CASNIRGYTEAFF. CDR3 DNA sequence: TGTGCCAGCAACATTCGGGGGTACACTGAAGCTTTCTTT.

This chain joins TRBV10-3 and TRBJ2-6; D perhaps matches TRBD1 (5 bases). Trimming took off 10 bases at V and 2 bases at J, with 9 bases between the two ends. The germline V gene encodes CDR1 ENHRY and CDR2 SYGVKD. CDR3 length: 13 residues. CDR3 bases: TGTGCCAATTCAGGGACTGGGGCCAACGTCCTGACTTTC. Its protein is CANSGTGANVLTF.